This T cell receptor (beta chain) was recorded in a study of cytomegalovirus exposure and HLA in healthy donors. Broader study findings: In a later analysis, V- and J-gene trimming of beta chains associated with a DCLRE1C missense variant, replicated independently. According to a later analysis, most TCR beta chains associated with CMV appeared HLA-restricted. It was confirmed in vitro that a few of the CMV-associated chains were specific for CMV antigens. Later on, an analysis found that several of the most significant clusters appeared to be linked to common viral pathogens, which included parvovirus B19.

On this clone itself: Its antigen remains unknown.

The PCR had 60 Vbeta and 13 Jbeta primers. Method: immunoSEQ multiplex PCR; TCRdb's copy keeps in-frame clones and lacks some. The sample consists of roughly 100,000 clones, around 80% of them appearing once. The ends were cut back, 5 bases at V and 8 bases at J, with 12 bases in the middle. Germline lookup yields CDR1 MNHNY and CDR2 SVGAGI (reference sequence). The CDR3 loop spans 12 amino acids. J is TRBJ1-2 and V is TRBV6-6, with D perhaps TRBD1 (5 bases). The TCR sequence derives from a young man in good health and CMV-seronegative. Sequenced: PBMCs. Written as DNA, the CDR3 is TGTGCCAGCAGTCCCGACAGTTCCGGCTACACCTTC. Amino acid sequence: CASSPDSSGYTF.